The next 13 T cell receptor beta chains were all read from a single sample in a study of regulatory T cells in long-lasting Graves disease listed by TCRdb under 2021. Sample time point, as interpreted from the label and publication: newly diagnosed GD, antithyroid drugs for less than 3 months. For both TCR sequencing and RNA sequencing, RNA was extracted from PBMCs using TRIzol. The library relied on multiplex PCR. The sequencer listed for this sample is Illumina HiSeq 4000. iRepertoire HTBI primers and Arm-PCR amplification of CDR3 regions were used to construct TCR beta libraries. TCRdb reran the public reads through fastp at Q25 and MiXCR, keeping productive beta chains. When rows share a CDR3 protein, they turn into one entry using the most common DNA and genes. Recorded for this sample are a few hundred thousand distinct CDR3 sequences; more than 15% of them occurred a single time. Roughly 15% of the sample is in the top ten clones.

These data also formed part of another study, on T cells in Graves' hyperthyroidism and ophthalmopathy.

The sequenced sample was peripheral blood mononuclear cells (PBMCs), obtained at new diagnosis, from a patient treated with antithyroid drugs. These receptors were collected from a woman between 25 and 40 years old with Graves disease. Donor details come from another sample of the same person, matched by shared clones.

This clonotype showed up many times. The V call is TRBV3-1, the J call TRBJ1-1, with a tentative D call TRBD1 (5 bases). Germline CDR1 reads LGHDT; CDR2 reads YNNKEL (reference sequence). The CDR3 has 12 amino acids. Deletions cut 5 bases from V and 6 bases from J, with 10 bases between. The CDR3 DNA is TGTGCCAGCAGCGGGGGGGGTGCTGAAGCTTTCTTT. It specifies CASSGGGAEAFF.

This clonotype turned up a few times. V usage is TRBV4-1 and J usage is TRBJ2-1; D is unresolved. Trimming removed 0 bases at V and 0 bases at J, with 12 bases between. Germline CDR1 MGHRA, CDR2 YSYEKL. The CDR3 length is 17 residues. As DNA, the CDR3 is TGCGCCAGCAGCCAAGATCAAGCGAGGACCTCCTACAATGAGCAGTTCTTC. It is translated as CASSQDQARTSYNEQFF.

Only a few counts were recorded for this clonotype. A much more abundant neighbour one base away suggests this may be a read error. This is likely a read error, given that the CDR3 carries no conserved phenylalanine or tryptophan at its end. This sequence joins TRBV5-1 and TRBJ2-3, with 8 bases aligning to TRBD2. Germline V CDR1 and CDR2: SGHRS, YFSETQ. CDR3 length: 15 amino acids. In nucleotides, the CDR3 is TGCGCCAGCACCTTGGGGGGAAGCGGGGGAGATACGCAGTATCTT. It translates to CASTLGGSGGDTQYL.

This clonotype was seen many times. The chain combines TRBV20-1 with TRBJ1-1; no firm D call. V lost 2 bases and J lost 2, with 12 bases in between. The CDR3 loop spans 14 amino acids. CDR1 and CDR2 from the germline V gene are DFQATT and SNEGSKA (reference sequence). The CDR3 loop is CSARSAQLNTEAFF. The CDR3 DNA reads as TGCAGTGCTAGAAGCGCACAGCTTAACACTGAAGCTTTCTTT.

The CDR3 sequence is CASSVPSGFSSYNEQFF. The CDR3 coding sequence is TGTGCCAGCAGCGTTCCCTCGGGCTTTAGCTCCTACAATGAGCAGTTCTTC. The J gene is TRBJ2-1, the V gene TRBV9; D unresolved. Germline-derived CDR1 and CDR2 are SGDLS and YYNGEE. The CDR3 contains 17 residues. Trimming removed 2 bases from V and 0 bases from J, with 15 bases in between.

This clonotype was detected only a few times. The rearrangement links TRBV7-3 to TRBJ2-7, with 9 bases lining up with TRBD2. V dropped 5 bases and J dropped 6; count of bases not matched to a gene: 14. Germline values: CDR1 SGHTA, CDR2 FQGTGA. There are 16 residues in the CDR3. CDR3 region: CASSPDLASGKSEQYF. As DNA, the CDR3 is TGTGCCAGCAGCCCGGACCTAGCTAGCGGGAAGAGCGAGCAGTACTTC.

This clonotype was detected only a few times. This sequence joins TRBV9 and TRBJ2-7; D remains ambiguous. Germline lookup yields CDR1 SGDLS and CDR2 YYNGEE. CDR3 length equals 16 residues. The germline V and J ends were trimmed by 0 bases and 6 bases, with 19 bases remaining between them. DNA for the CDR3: TGTGCCAGCAGCGTAGAGCTACGGGCGCCCCGGCCCGAGCAGTACTTC. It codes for CASSVELRAPRPEQYF.

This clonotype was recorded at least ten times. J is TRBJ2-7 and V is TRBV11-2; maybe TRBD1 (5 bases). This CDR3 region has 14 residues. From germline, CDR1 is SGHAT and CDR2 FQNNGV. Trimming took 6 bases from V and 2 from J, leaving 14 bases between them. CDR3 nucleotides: TGTGCCAGCAGAATCGGAGCAGGGACCTACGAGCAGTACTTC. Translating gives CASRIGAGTYEQYF.

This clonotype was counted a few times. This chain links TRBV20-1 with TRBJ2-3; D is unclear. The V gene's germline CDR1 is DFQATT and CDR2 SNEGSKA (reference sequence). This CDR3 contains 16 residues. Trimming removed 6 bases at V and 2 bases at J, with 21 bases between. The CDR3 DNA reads TGCAGTGCCAACCCTAGGGAAATCTGGGTCACAGATACGCAGTATTTT. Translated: CSANPREIWVTDTQYF.

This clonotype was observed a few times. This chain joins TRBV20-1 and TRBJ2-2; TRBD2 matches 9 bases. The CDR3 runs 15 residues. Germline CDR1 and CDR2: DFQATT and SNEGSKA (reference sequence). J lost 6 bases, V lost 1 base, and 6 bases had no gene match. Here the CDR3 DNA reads TGCAGTGCTAGAGGAGGCGGGGGGGCTTCCGGGGAGCTGTTTTTT. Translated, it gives CSARGGGGASGELFF.

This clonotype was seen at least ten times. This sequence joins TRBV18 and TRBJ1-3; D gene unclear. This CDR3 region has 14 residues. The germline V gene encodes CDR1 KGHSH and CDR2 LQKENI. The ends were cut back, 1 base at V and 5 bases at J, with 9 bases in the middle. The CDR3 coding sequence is TGTGCCAGCTCACCACGAACAGAAAGAAACACCATATATTTT. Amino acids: CASSPRTERNTIYF.

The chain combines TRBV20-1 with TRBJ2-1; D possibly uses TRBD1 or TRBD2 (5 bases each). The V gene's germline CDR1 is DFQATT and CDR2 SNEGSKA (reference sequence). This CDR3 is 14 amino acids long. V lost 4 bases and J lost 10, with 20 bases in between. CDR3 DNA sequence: TGCAGTGCTACATCCGGGACGGTCTCCTACGAGCAGTTCTTC. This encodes CSATSGTVSYEQFF.

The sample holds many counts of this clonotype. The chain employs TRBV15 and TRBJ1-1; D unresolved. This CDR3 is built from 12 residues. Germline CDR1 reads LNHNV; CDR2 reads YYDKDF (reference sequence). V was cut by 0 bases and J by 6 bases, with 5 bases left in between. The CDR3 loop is CATSRETPEAFF. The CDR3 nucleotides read TGTGCCACCAGCAGAGAAACACCTGAAGCTTTCTTT.